This T cell receptor (beta chain) was identified in a study of monozygotic twins with inflammatory bowel disease. The CDR3 length is 15 residues. Germline V gene lookup returns CDR1 KGHDR and CDR2 SFDVKD. TCRdb re-called the 5' RACE reads and gives one entry per CDR3 protein, without DNA. This table lists about 300,000 distinct CDR3 sequences. The V gene is TRBV24-1, the J gene TRBJ2-5; TCRdb gives TRBD1 as the D gene, but with no DNA this cannot be confirmed. The sample was blood. This clonotype originated in a human donor with ulcerative colitis or Crohn's disease, or a healthy co-twin of an affected twin (not recorded which). CDR3 sequence: CATSEGVTGAETQYF.